These 18 T cell receptor beta chains originate from one sample sequenced in a study of CD8 T cells in ankylosing spondylitis. TCRdb used MiXCR to reprocess the 5' RACE reads, holding one entry per CDR3 protein. The sample lists about 130,000 distinct CDR3 sequences; roughly 13% were seen once. Sequencing was performed on blood, either unsorted or a sorted T cell fraction (not recorded which). The receptors were gathered from a female donor with ankylosing spondylitis or in good health (not recorded which).

Points on this clonotype: Mismatch with germline at one junction end may stem from a read error. The V gene is TRBV10-3, the J gene TRBJ2-5; maybe TRBD2 (6 bases). There are 12 residues in the CDR3. Germline CDR1 ENHRY, CDR2 SYGVKD. The CDR3 nucleotides are TGTGCCATCAGTGAGTTAGCGGAGATCCAGTACTTC. It yields the protein CAISELAEIQYF.

This chain uses TRBV20-1 with TRBJ2-5; a weak D match, TRBD1 (6 bases). CDR1 is DFQATT and CDR2 is SNEGSKA in the germline V gene (reference sequence). This CDR3 has 12 residues. Trimming cost V 5 bases and J 1 base, with 8 bases left between them. The CDR3: CSAPTGQETQYF. CDR3 nucleotides: TGCAGTGCTCCGACAGGCCAAGAGACCCAGTACTTC.

CDR3 sequence: CSARDNVRGGIYEQFF. CDR3 DNA: TGCAGTGCTAGAGATAATGTGAGGGGGGGCATATATGAGCAGTTCTTC. The rearrangement links TRBV20-1 to TRBJ2-1, with TRBD2 as a possible D gene (7 bases). The CDR3 runs 16 residues. Looked up from germline, CDR1 is DFQATT and CDR2 is SNEGSKA (reference sequence). V lost 0 bases, J lost 8 bases, and 20 bases lay in between.

This clonotype was observed many times. V usage is TRBV29-1 and J usage is TRBJ1-2; maybe TRBD1 (5 bases). Per germline, CDR1 SQVTM and CDR2 ANQGSEA. This CDR3 contains 12 residues. V was pared by 2 bases and J by 5 bases, with 9 bases between. DNA for the CDR3: TGCAGCGTTGAAATGACAGTTTATGGCTACACCTTC. It is translated as CSVEMTVYGYTF.

At least ten counts were recorded for this clonotype. The CDR3 protein is CASSQGDTQYF. The CDR3 DNA follows: TGTGCCAGCAGCCAAGGAGATACGCAGTATTTT. The chain employs TRBV3-1 and TRBJ2-3; D is uncertain. The V and J ends lost 1 base and 5 bases respectively, with 1 base between them. This CDR3 has 11 amino acids. The germline V gene has CDR1 LGHDT and CDR2 YNNKEL (reference sequence).

There are many counts of this clonotype. The chain recombines TRBV12-3 or TRBV12-4 with TRBJ2-1; TRBD2 aligns across 7 bases. The CDR3 runs to 17 residues. The trim removed 1 base at V and 4 bases at J, leaving 10 bases unmatched. The CDR3 DNA reads TGTGCCAGCAGTTTAGGTAGCGGACTAGTGGCGTACAATGAGCAGTTCTTC. Residues: CASSLGSGLVAYNEQFF.

This clonotype was recorded at least ten times. The chain carries TRBV20-1 and TRBJ2-1; 8 bases agree with TRBD1. CDR3 length: 17 residues. In germline, CDR1 is DFQATT, CDR2 SNEGSKA (reference sequence). Trimming cost V 1 base and J 5 bases; bases outside gene matches: 13. CDR3 sequence: CSARGITGGSVNNEQFF. CDR3 DNA: TGCAGTGCTAGAGGTATAACAGGGGGATCGGTTAACAATGAGCAGTTCTTC.

CDR3 nucleotide sequence: TGTGCCAGCAGTGAATACTTAGGAGGAGGCTACACCTTC. Translation gives CASSEYLGGGYTF. The chain is built from TRBV25-1 and TRBJ1-2; D is undetermined. The CDR3 covers 13 residues. The V and J ends lost 0 bases and 8 bases respectively, with 10 bases between them. Germline lookup yields CDR1 MGHDK and CDR2 SYGVNS.

The chain couples TRBV9 to TRBJ2-5; maybe TRBD2 (6 bases). Trimming pared 4 bases from V and 1 base from J, leaving 14 bases between. The CDR3 loop spans 15 amino acids. Germline CDR1 and CDR2: SGDLS and YYNGEE. The CDR3 bases are TGTGCCAGCAGCCTCGGAATAGCGGCCCAAGAGACCCAGTACTTC. Its translation is CASSLGIAAQETQYF.

This clonotype was seen just once. The chain recombines TRBV5-1 with TRBJ2-1; tentative D call: TRBD2 (7 bases). This CDR3 is built from 16 residues. Trimming pared 4 bases from V and 5 bases from J, leaving 19 bases between. Germline V CDR1 and CDR2: SGHRS, YFSETQ. This CDR3 is CASSPRGGQLDNEQFF. CDR3 DNA: TGCGCCAGCAGCCCAAGGGGGGGGCAGTTGGACAATGAGCAGTTCTTC.

This sequence joins TRBV7-3 and TRBJ2-1; 8 bases map to TRBD2. V was pared by 8 bases and J by 4 bases, with 4 bases of the junction left unmatched. The CDR3 consists of 13 residues. Germline CDR1 and CDR2: SGHTA and FQGTGA. CDR3 bases: TGTGCCAGCTCGGGGGGGCGGTACAATGAGCAGTTCTTC. Translating gives CASSGGRYNEQFF. The complete variable domain, with remaining parts taken from reference TRBV7-3 and TRBJ2-1, reads GAGVSQTPSNKVTEKGKYVELRCDPISGHTALYWYRQSLGQGPEFLIYFQGTGAADDSGLPNDRFFAVRPEGSVSTLKIQRTERGDSAVYLCASSGGRYNEQFFGPGTRLTVL.

The genes are TRBV9 and TRBJ2-5; 9 bases align to TRBD1. The junction had 3 bases not matched to a gene; V was cut back by 2 bases and J by 4 bases. The CDR3 sequence is 14 residues long. Per the germline V gene, CDR1 is SGDLS and CDR2 is YYNGEE. CDR3 coding DNA: TGTGCCAGCAGCGTTACAGGGGGCGCAGAGACCCAGTACTTC. Translation gives CASSVTGGAETQYF.

As concerns this clonotype: One end of the junction varies from germline; a read error may be responsible. This rearrangement joins TRBV11-1 to TRBJ1-6; no firm D call. Germline CDR1 is SGHAT and CDR2 is FQDESV (reference sequence). There are 14 residues in the CDR3. The chain's CDR3 is CASSRSGNNSPLHF. In DNA, the CDR3 is TGTGCCAGCAGCCGATCTGGGAATAATTCCCCCCTCCACTTT.

At least ten counts were recorded for this clonotype. The chain uses TRBV9 and TRBJ2-5; D is undetermined. This CDR3 region has 13 residues. The germline gives CDR1 SGDLS, CDR2 YYNGEE. The germline V and J ends were trimmed by 0 bases and 2 bases, with 5 bases remaining between them. For the CDR3, the DNA is TGTGCCAGCAGCGTAGCAACTCAAGAGACCCAGTACTTC. This sequence encodes CASSVATQETQYF.

This clonotype came up a few times. The chain employs TRBV12-3 or TRBV12-4 and TRBJ2-3, with TRBD1 as a possible D gene (6 bases). The ends were cut back, 8 bases at V and 5 bases at J, with 14 bases in the middle. This CDR3 has 13 residues. The CDR3 DNA follows: TGTGCCAGCCGTCCGCAGGGGCTAGATACGCAGTATTTT. It is translated as CASRPQGLDTQYF.

A few counts support this clonotype. This chain connects TRBV5-1 to TRBJ2-1, with D perhaps matching TRBD2 (7 bases). The CDR3 spans 15 residues. CDR1 is SGHRS, CDR2 YFSETQ, per germline. V lost 4 bases and J lost 7, with 18 bases in between. The DNA for the CDR3 is TGCGCCAGCAGCCCGAGGGGGGGGCAGGTAAATGAGCAGTTCTTC. Amino acid sequence: CASSPRGGQVNEQFF.

This clonotype was detected ten times or more. The chain has TRBV5-1 and TRBJ1-6, with 7 bases that match TRBD1. The CDR3 length is 16 residues. Trimming cost V 3 bases and J 7 bases; bases outside gene matches: 10. Per the germline V gene, CDR1 is SGHRS and CDR2 is YFSETQ. The CDR3 DNA follows: TGCGCCAGCAGCTCAGACGGACAGGCCGGAAATTCACCCCTCCACTTT. It specifies CASSSDGQAGNSPLHF.

This clonotype was found a few times. The rearrangement uses TRBV7-2 and TRBJ2-2; no definite D call. V lost 4 bases to trimming and J lost 0 bases, with 3 bases between them. This CDR3 has 13 residues. Per germline, CDR1 SGHTA and CDR2 FQGNSA. This chain's CDR3 is CASSSSNTGELFF. In nucleotides, the CDR3 is TGTGCCAGCAGCTCCTCGAACACCGGGGAGCTGTTTTTT. The full variable domain, with the rest looked up from reference TRBV7-2 and TRBJ2-2, is GAGVSQSPSNKVTEKGKDVELRCDPISGHTALYWYRQSLGQGLEFLIYFQGNSAPDKSGLPSDRFSAERTGGSVSTLTIQRTQQEDSAVYLCASSSSNTGELFFGEGSRLTVL.